Listed below are T cell receptor beta chains from one sample, sequenced in a study of T-cell reconstitution after alpha-beta-depleted transplantation in children. One entry per CDR3 protein results from TCRdb running MiXCR on the PCR reads. The sample shows some 440,000 distinct CDR3 sequences, around 15% of them seen only once. The sample in question was PBMCs, mostly from graft donor cells, obtained 360 days after TCRalphabeta/CD19-depleted stem cell transplant. These receptors were obtained from a boy in the first two years of life who had a stem cell transplant for Wiskott-Aldrich syndrome, so the T cells may come from the graft donor. CDR3s include the opening cysteine and the closing phenylalanine or tryptophan. A D gene is named only where the DNA matches it firmly. A row's size may be missing; if present it is once, few, many or a size class.

CDR3 length | D gene | clone size | J gene | V gene | CDR3 DNA | CDR3 protein
13 | NA | NA | TRBJ1-2 | TRBV5-1 | TGCGCCAGCAGCTCTGGTGGGGGCTATGGCTACACCTTC | CASSSGGGYGYTF
13 | TRBD1 | few | TRBJ2-7 | TRBV5-1 | TGCGCCAGCGGACAGGGCGGTCTCTTCGAGCAGTACTTC | CASGQGGLFEQYF
18 | TRBD2 | few | TRBJ2-5 | TRBV4-1 | TGCGCCAGCAGCCAAGATCCCCGACTAGCGGGGATGATAGAGACCCAGTACTTC | CASSQDPRLAGMIETQYF
11 | NA | many | TRBJ2-1 | TRBV4-1 | TGCGCCAGCAGCCACTACAATGAGCAGTTCTTC | CASSHYNEQFF
12 | NA | NA | TRBJ1-5 | TRBV20-1 | TGCAGTGCTTCAGGGGAAAATCAGCCCCAGCATTTT | CSASGENQPQHF
17 | TRBD1 | NA | TRBJ2-2 | TRBV12-5 | TGTGCTAGTGGTTTAAGGGACAGGTCATCGAACACCGGGGAGCTGTTTTTT | CASGLRDRSSNTGELFF
13 | NA | NA | TRBJ2-3 | TRBV2 | TGTGCCAGCAGGCAGGGAAAAACAGATACGCAGTATTTT | CASRQGKTDTQYF
15 | NA | NA | TRBJ1-6 | TRBV6-1 | TGTGCCAGCAGGACGGAGCGAAAGGGAGATTCACCCCTCCACTTT | CASRTERKGDSPLHF
14 | NA | NA | TRBJ1-6 | TRBV7-2 | TGTGCCAGCAGCTTATACGGGGGGCAATCACCCCTCCACTTT | CASSLYGGQSPLHF
15 | TRBD2 | NA | TRBJ2-1 | TRBV2 | TGTGCCAGCAGTGACCTAGCGGGGGTATACAATGAGCAGTTCTTC | CASSDLAGVYNEQFF
15 | NA | few | TRBJ2-1 | TRBV5-1 | TGCGCCAGCAGCTTGGTGGGGGTCGAGTACAATGAGCAGTTCTTC | CASSLVGVEYNEQFF
16 | NA | NA | TRBJ1-1 | TRBV28 | TGTGCCAGCAGTTTCCGGACGACCCTTCGGAAGCCTGAAGCTTTCTTT | CASSFRTTLRKPEAFF
17 | TRBD2 | NA | TRBJ2-5 | TRBV4-3 | TGCGCCAGCAGCCAAGATGCAGGACTAGCGGGAGAAGAGACCCAGTACTTC | CASSQDAGLAGEETQYF
13 | NA | NA | TRBJ2-7 | TRBV12-3/TRBV12-4 | TGTGCCAGCAGTCACTACAGGGTCCACGAGCAGTACTTC | CASSHYRVHEQYF
18 | TRBD2 | NA | TRBJ2-3 | TRBV10-2 | TGCGCCAGCAGTGCCGCTCTACTAGCGGGGGCCTCCACAGATACGCAGTATTTT | CASSAALLAGASTDTQYF
15 | NA | many | TRBJ2-1 | TRBV24-1 | TGTGCCACCAGTGATCCCGGTAGCTCCTACAATGAGCAGTTCTTC | CATSDPGSSYNEQFF
16 | TRBD2 | many | TRBJ2-1 | TRBV20-1 | TGCAGTGCTAGAGGAGGGGAAGCGGGGGGGCAGGATGAGCAGTTCTTC | CSARGGEAGGQDEQFF
14 | NA | NA | TRBJ2-7 | TRBV5-1 | TGCGCCAGCAGCTTGGGCAGGGGATATTACGAGCAGTACTTC | CASSLGRGYYEQYF
16 | NA | few | TRBJ2-3 | TRBV6-5 | TGTGCCAGCAGCTACAGACAACGCCCGAGCACAGATACGCAGTATTTT | CASSYRQRPSTDTQYF
13 | NA | many | TRBJ2-2 | TRBV7-6 | TGTGCCAGCAGCTACGTCTTGACCGGGGAGCTGTTTTTT | CASSYVLTGELFF
15 | TRBD1 | many | TRBJ2-2 | TRBV19 | TGTGCCAGTAAAGGGACAGGGGTTGGCACCGGGGAGCTGTTTTTT | CASKGTGVGTGELFF
14 | NA | NA | TRBJ2-2 | TRBV3-1 | TGTGCCAGCAGCCATTACGGGTACACCGGGGAGCTGTTTTTT | CASSHYGYTGELFF
16 | NA | NA | TRBJ2-3 | TRBV5-1 | TGCGCCAGCAGCTTGGCAGGCCTCTACCGCACAGATACGCAGTATTTT | CASSLAGLYRTDTQYF
17 | TRBD2 | few | TRBJ2-1 | TRBV12-3/TRBV12-4 | TGTGCCAGCAGTTTCAGTGTGAGCGGGAAGAACGACAATGAGCAGTTCTTC | CASSFSVSGKNDNEQFF
13 | NA | NA | TRBJ2-2 | TRBV24-1 | TGTGCCACCAGTGAACCCTACACCGGGGAGCTGTTTTTT | CATSEPYTGELFF
17 | TRBD2 | few | TRBJ2-4 | TRBV7-8 | TGTGCCAGCAGCTTAATGGGTAGCGGGAAAGCCAAAAACATTCAGTACTTC | CASSLMGSGKAKNIQYF
15 | NA | NA | TRBJ2-4 | TRBV7-2 | TGTGCCAGCAGCTTATCTCTACAGGGTGGTAACATTCAGTACTTC | CASSLSLQGGNIQYF
13 | NA | NA | TRBJ1-2 | TRBV24-1 | TGTGCCACCAGTGATTCAGGGGACTATGGCTACACCTTC | CATSDSGDYGYTF
15 | NA | NA | TRBJ2-3 | TRBV27 | TGTGCCAGCAGTTTATTGGGGACTGCCACAGATACGCAGTATTTT | CASSLLGTATDTQYF
13 | TRBD2 | NA | TRBJ2-3 | TRBV5-6 | TGTGCCAGCCAACAACTGACTAGCGCTACGCAGTATTTT | CASQQLTSATQYF
13 | NA | NA | TRBJ2-7 | TRBV3-1 | TGTGCCAGCAGCCAAGAGAGGCAGAGGGAGCAGTACTTC | CASSQERQREQYF
15 | NA | NA | TRBJ2-4 | TRBV19 | TGTGCCAGTAGTATCCTCGGGACGGTGAAAAACATTCAGTACTTC | CASSILGTVKNIQYF
12 | NA | NA | TRBJ2-2 | TRBV6-6 | TGTGCCAGCAGTTATGTCGGCGGGGAGCTGTTTTTT | CASSYVGGELFF
13 | NA | many | TRBJ1-1 | TRBV28 | TGTGCCAGCAGTTCCCTAATGGGAGTTGAAGCTTTCTTT | CASSSLMGVEAFF
13 | NA | NA | TRBJ1-1 | TRBV10-3 | TGTGCCATCAGCCGAACGACAGACACTGAAGCTTTCTTT | CAISRTTDTEAFF
16 | NA | many | TRBJ2-2 | TRBV6-5 | TGTGCCAGCAGTTACTCGGATAGTCATAACACCGGGGAGCTGTTTTTT | CASSYSDSHNTGELFF
14 | TRBD1 | few | TRBJ1-1 | TRBV5-1 | TGCGCCAGCAGCTTGGTAACAGGGGACACTGAAGCTTTCTTT | CASSLVTGDTEAFF
12 | NA | NA | TRBJ2-7 | TRBV20-1 | TGCAGTGCTAGAGATGGGGCCCTCCTGCAGTACTTC | CSARDGALLQYF
15 | TRBD2 | NA | TRBJ2-5 | TRBV7-2 | TGTGCCAGCAGCTCTAGCGGGAGAGAGGGGGAGACCCAGTACTTC | CASSSSGREGETQYF
18 | TRBD1 | few | TRBJ2-1 | TRBV11-1 | TGTGCCAGCAGCCGCGGGACAGGAATGACCGCCTCCTACAATGAGCAGTTCTTC | CASSRGTGMTASYNEQFF
13 | NA | many | TRBJ1-1 | TRBV11-2 | TGTGCCAGCAGCTTTAAACCGAACACTGAAGCTTTCTTT | CASSFKPNTEAFF
16 | TRBD2 | NA | TRBJ2-1 | TRBV28 | TGTGCCAGCAGTACACCTAGCGGGGGCTCGTACAATGAGCAGTTCTTC | CASSTPSGGSYNEQFF
16 | NA | NA | TRBJ2-2 | TRBV6-5 | TGTGCCAGCAGCTTAACCGGGACATCGAACACCGGGGAGCTGTTTTTT | CASSLTGTSNTGELFF
16 | TRBD2 | NA | TRBJ2-3 | TRBV12-3/TRBV12-4 | TGTGCCAGCAGTTCGTATCGACTTAGCGGGGGGGATACGCAGTATTTT | CASSSYRLSGGDTQYF
15 | TRBD1 | few | TRBJ2-7 | TRBV4-3 | TGCGCCAGCAGCCAAGTCACAGGGGTACCCTACGAGCAGTACTTC | CASSQVTGVPYEQYF
16 | TRBD1 | NA | TRBJ1-2 | TRBV20-1 | TGCAGTGCTGCCCGAGGGGGACAGAGCTCTAACTATGGCTACACCTTC | CSAARGGQSSNYGYTF
16 | NA | NA | TRBJ2-4 | TRBV7-9 | TGTGCCAGCAGCTTAACGTCCAGGGGGAAGCGGGACATTCAGTACTTC | CASSLTSRGKRDIQYF
15 | NA | few | TRBJ2-2 | TRBV12-3/TRBV12-4 | TGTGCCAGCACCGTCCGAGGGCTAGGTACCGGGGAGCTGTTTTTT | CASTVRGLGTGELFF
18 | TRBD2 | few | TRBJ2-4 | TRBV4-3 | TGCGCCAGCAGCCAAGATAGTAGCGGGAGGGCCGGGACAAACATTCAGTACTTC | CASSQDSSGRAGTNIQYF
13 | NA | few | TRBJ2-3 | TRBV24-1 | TGTGCCACCTCGGGGATAACAACAGATACGCAGTATTTT | CATSGITTDTQYF
14 | TRBD1 | NA | TRBJ2-5 | TRBV2 | TGTGCCAGCGGCCGGGACAGGGGGAAAGAGACCCAGTACTTC | CASGRDRGKETQYF
14 | TRBD1 | few | TRBJ2-4 | TRBV5-1 | TGCGCCAGCAGCACGGGACAGGGGGGAAACATTCAGTACTTC | CASSTGQGGNIQYF
14 | NA | few | TRBJ2-7 | TRBV12-3/TRBV12-4 | TGTGCCAGCAGTTTCAGGGGCCCTACCTACGAGCAGTACTTC | CASSFRGPTYEQYF